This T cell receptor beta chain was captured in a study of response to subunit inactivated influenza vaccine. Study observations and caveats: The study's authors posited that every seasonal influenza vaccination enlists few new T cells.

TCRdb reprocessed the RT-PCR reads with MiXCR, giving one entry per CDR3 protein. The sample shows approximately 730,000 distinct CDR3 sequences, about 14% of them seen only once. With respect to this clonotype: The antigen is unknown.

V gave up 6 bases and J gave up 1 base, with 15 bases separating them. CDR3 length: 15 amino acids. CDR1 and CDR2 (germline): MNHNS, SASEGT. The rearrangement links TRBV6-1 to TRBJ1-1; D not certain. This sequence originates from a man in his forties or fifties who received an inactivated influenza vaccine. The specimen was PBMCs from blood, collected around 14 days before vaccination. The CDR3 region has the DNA TGTGCCAGCAGCCCGGAGGGCCGGAGGAACACTGAAGCTTTCTTT. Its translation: CASSPEGRRNTEAFF.